This passage covers 27 T cell receptor beta chains from one sample sequenced in a study of human T cells and chemical hapten exposure. MiXCR, run by TCRdb on the RACE reads, gives a single entry per CDR3 protein. Among approximately 79,000 distinct CDR3 sequences listed, about a tenth were seen once. The time point is: patch test 1, 2 weeks after DPC sensitization. As to treatment: therapeutic diphenylcyclopropenone sensitization with weekly scalp DPC. Sequencing was performed on whole blood, taken in connection with sensitization to the hapten diphenylcyclopropenone (DPC). These TCRs come from a woman in her fifties or sixties with alopecia areata. Some clones in this sample may be carry-over from other donors' samples.

The V gene is TRBV2, the J gene TRBJ2-2; 10 positions agree with TRBD1. The V segment lost 8 bases and the J segment 4 bases; nucleotides outside the gene matches: 4. The CDR3 is 14 residues long. Germline CDR1 is SNHLY and CDR2 is FYNNEI. CDR3: CASSGQGVTGELFF. DNA for the CDR3: TGTGCCAGCTCCGGACAGGGGGTCACCGGGGAGCTGTTTTTT.

This clonotype has a count of ten or more. The V call is TRBV10-3, the J call TRBJ2-7; either TRBD1 or TRBD2 may fit D (5 bases each). CDR1 and CDR2 from the germline V gene are ENHRY and SYGVKD. The CDR3 has 15 residues. V gave up 0 bases and J gave up 1 base, with 10 bases separating them. The CDR3 DNA reads as TGTGCCATCAGTGAGTCGAGGGGCCGATCCTACGAGCAGTACTTC. Translated, it gives CAISESRGRSYEQYF.

This clonotype was found a few times. The V call is TRBV18, the J call TRBJ1-1; no definite D call. The CDR3 runs 12 residues. Trimming pared 3 bases from V and 7 bases from J, leaving 9 bases between. Per the germline V gene, CDR1 is KGHSH and CDR2 is LQKENI. CDR3 nucleotides: TGTGCCAGCTCACCCCGACGCGATGAAGCTTTCTTT. This gives the protein CASSPRRDEAFF.

This clonotype showed up many times. The chain employs TRBV30 and TRBJ1-5; the D gene is possibly TRBD1 (6 bases). Germline lookup yields CDR1 GTSNPN and CDR2 SVGIG (reference sequence). The V end was cut by 2 bases, the J end by 14 bases, with 16 bases between. The CDR3 is 12 amino acids. CDR3 residues: CAWSLGTPLKHF. The CDR3 DNA is TGTGCCTGGAGTCTGGGGACACCCCTTAAGCATTTT.

This clonotype has only a few counts. The junction departs from the called germline gene at one end, perhaps through a read error. J is TRBJ2-2 and V is TRBV7-7; 7 bases are shared with TRBD1. CDR1 and CDR2 from the germline V gene are SSHAT and FNYEAQ (reference sequence). The CDR3 is 15 amino acids. Written as DNA, the CDR3 is TGTGCTAGCAGCCCCGGGACAGCACTCACCGGGGAGCTGTTTTTT. This encodes CASSPGTALTGELFF.

This clonotype showed up just a few times. V usage is TRBV3-1 and J usage is TRBJ2-3; 11 nucleotides agree with TRBD2. V was pared by 5 bases and J by 3 bases, with 10 bases of the junction left unmatched. The CDR3 is made up of 17 amino acids. Germline assignment: CDR1 LGHDT and CDR2 YNNKEL (reference sequence). CDR3 nucleotide sequence: TGTGCCAGCAGCTTATCCGGGACTAGCGGAACTACAGATACGCAGTATTTT. Translation: CASSLSGTSGTTDTQYF.

This clonotype showed up just a few times. This sequence joins TRBV9 and TRBJ1-6, with 9 bases aligning to TRBD1. The junction had 8 bases not matched to a gene; V was cut back by 4 bases and J by 9 bases. The germline gives CDR1 SGDLS, CDR2 YYNGEE. This CDR3 region has 15 residues. CDR3 amino acids: CASSSRDRAGSPLHF. The DNA of the CDR3 is TGTGCCAGCAGCTCCCGGGACAGGGCTGGTTCACCCCTCCACTTT.

At least ten counts were recorded for this clonotype. This sequence joins TRBV11-3 and TRBJ2-3, with D perhaps assigned TRBD1 or TRBD2 (6 bases each). Deletions cut 4 bases from V and 1 base from J, with 15 bases between. In germline, CDR1 is SGHNT, CDR2 YENEEA. This CDR3 has 16 residues. Here the CDR3 reads CASSSSGGLGTDTQYF. CDR3 in DNA: TGTGCCAGCAGCTCTAGTGGGGGGCTTGGCACAGATACGCAGTATTTT.

This clonotype appeared many times. The chain recombines TRBV6-6 with TRBJ2-7; the D gene is possibly TRBD2 (6 bases). The CDR3 is 13 amino acids. CDR1 is MNHNY, CDR2 SVGAGI, per germline (reference sequence). V was cut by 8 bases and J by 1 base, with 12 bases left in between. The CDR3 region has the DNA TGTGCCAGCCGCGGGACTTCATCCTACGAGCAGTACTTC. It translates to CASRGTSSYEQYF.

The sample holds a few counts of this clonotype. The rearrangement uses TRBV3-1 and TRBJ2-7; TRBD2 agrees at 9 bases. CDR1 and CDR2 (germline): LGHDT, YNNKEL (reference sequence). Losses at the gene ends were 10 bases for V and 2 bases for J; bases not matched to a gene: 3. The CDR3 length is 12 residues. The CDR3: CATAGGPYEQYF. CDR3 sequence (DNA): TGTGCCACAGCGGGGGGCCCCTACGAGCAGTACTTC.

This chain connects TRBV11-2 to TRBJ2-1, with 8 bases lining up with TRBD2. The trim removed 2 bases at V and 8 bases at J, leaving 8 bases unmatched. The CDR3 sequence is 15 residues long. Germline CDR1 SGHAT, CDR2 FQNNGV. CDR3 in DNA: TGTGCCAGCAGCTTATGGGACCTAGCGGGCGATGAGCAGTTCTTC. Protein: CASSLWDLAGDEQFF.

CDR3 residues: CSAHGEANTDTQYF. In DNA, the CDR3 is TGCAGTGCCCATGGGGAGGCCAACACCGATACGCAGTATTTT. This rearrangement joins TRBV20-1 to TRBJ2-3; tentatively, D is TRBD2 (6 bases). This CDR3 contains 14 residues. In germline, CDR1 is DFQATT, CDR2 SNEGSKA (reference sequence). V was pared by 6 bases and J by 6 bases, with 19 bases between.

This clonotype was picked up a small number of times. The J gene is TRBJ1-5, the V gene TRBV6-5, with 8 positions matching TRBD1. Trimming removed 5 bases from V and 4 bases from J; junction bases left unmatched: 4. The CDR3 contains 14 residues. Germline V lookup: CDR1 MNHEY, CDR2 SVGAGI. CDR3 region: CASSTDRGNQPQHF. DNA for the CDR3: TGTGCCAGCAGTACCGACAGGGGTAATCAGCCCCAGCATTTT.

The chain combines TRBV5-4 with TRBJ1-6; D is uncertain. The V end lost 1 base, the J end lost 8 bases, and 10 bases lay between the germline ends. Germline V gives CDR1 SGHNT, CDR2 YYREEE (reference sequence). The CDR3 runs 14 residues. Written as DNA, the CDR3 is TGTGCCAGCAGCTTGCGGGGTATTGATTCACCCCTCCACTTT. This translates into CASSLRGIDSPLHF.

This chain links TRBV3-1 with TRBJ2-5; the D gene is possibly TRBD2 (6 bases). This CDR3 is 16 amino acids long. CDR1 is LGHDT, CDR2 YNNKEL, per germline (reference sequence). V was shortened by 3 bases and J by 2 bases, with 16 bases between the two germline ends. In nucleotides, the CDR3 is TGTGCCAGCAGCCAGAGCCGGGACGGACTACAAGAGACCCAGTACTTC. It yields the protein CASSQSRDGLQETQYF.

The chain uses TRBV3-1 and TRBJ1-1; 8 bases agree with TRBD1. Per the germline V gene, CDR1 is LGHDT and CDR2 is YNNKEL (reference sequence). Losses at the gene ends were 4 bases for V and 5 bases for J; bases not matched to a gene: 3. CDR3 length: 13 residues. This chain's CDR3 is CASSLWTGTEAFF. The CDR3 nucleotides read TGTGCCAGCAGCCTATGGACAGGGACTGAAGCTTTCTTT.

This clonotype appeared many times. The V call is TRBV19, the J call TRBJ2-7; D may be TRBD2 (5 bases). The CDR3 length is 13 residues. V lost 0 bases, J lost 3 bases, and 6 bases lay in between. Looked up from germline, CDR1 is LNHDA and CDR2 is SQIVND (reference sequence). CDR3 sequence (DNA): TGTGCCAGTAGTATAGATCGGGGCTACGAGCAGTACTTC. Translation: CASSIDRGYEQYF.

The CDR3 spells CASSSRRGVGNTIYF. For the CDR3, the DNA is TGTGCCAGCAGTTCCCGAAGGGGTGTCGGAAACACCATATATTTT. The chain combines TRBV12-3 or TRBV12-4 with TRBJ1-3; possibly TRBD1 for D (5 bases). The CDR3 covers 15 residues. V lost 4 bases and J lost 4, with 14 bases in between.

This clonotype was recorded at least ten times. The rearrangement uses TRBV5-1 and TRBJ2-7; D might be TRBD1 or TRBD2, each matching 5 bases. The CDR3 is made up of 14 amino acids. The V and J ends lost 3 bases and 3 bases respectively, with 13 bases between them. Germline assignment: CDR1 SGHRS and CDR2 YFSETQ. The CDR3 loop reads CASSSRDANYEQYF. The CDR3 DNA follows: TGCGCCAGCAGCTCCCGGGACGCAAACTACGAGCAGTACTTC.

The chain couples TRBV29-1 to TRBJ2-3; D is possibly TRBD1 (6 bases). The V and J ends lost 2 bases and 8 bases respectively, with 17 bases between them. This CDR3 has 14 amino acids. CDR1 SQVTM and CDR2 ANQGSEA come from the germline V gene. CDR3 sequence (DNA): TGCAGCGTTGAAAGACAGGCGGCAAGTGGTACGCAGTATTTT. This codes for CSVERQAASGTQYF.

The chain employs TRBV3-2 and TRBJ2-1; the table's D call of TRBD1 was not tested on the DNA. TRBV3-2 is deemed a pseudogene. The CDR3 length is 16 residues. The CDR3 coding sequence is TGTGCCAGCAGCCAGCGCACCGGGACAGAGACCAATGAGCAGTTCTTC. Its protein is CASSQRTGTETNEQFF.

This clonotype was counted between two and nine times. The V and J genes are TRBV9 and TRBJ2-7; TRBD2 matches at 10 bases. Looked up from germline, CDR1 is SGDLS and CDR2 is YYNGEE. CDR3 size: 15 residues. V lost 4 bases, J lost 7 bases, and 11 bases stayed unmatched. The CDR3, as DNA: TGTGCCAGCAGCCTGGGGCTAGCGGGAGTTCAAGAGCAGTACTTC. Amino acids: CASSLGLAGVQEQYF.

This clonotype was picked up a small number of times. The chain employs TRBV7-9 and TRBJ2-1; TRBD1 is a possible D gene (6 bases). This CDR3 has 13 residues. V lost 5 bases to trimming and J lost 7 bases, with 12 bases between them. Germline lookup yields CDR1 SEHNR and CDR2 FQNEAQ (reference sequence). For the CDR3, the DNA is TGTGCCAGCAGCGTCCCGACAGGTAATGAGCAGTTCTTC. Its protein is CASSVPTGNEQFF.

At least ten counts were recorded for this clonotype. This chain links TRBV5-1 with TRBJ2-5; D unresolved. Germline assignment: CDR1 SGHRS and CDR2 YFSETQ. The length of the CDR3 is 12 residues. V lost 3 bases and J lost 0, with 3 bases in between. The CDR3 DNA reads TGCGCCAGCAGCTCTAACCAAGAGACCCAGTACTTC. As protein: CASSSNQETQYF.

This clonotype was counted between two and nine times. The V and J genes are TRBV20-1 and TRBJ2-6; no clear D gene. The CDR3 covers 15 residues. V was shortened by 4 bases and J by 2 bases, with 12 bases between the two germline ends. Germline lookup yields CDR1 DFQATT and CDR2 SNEGSKA (reference sequence). CDR3 region: CSATARFPGANVLTF. The CDR3 DNA reads TGCAGTGCTACCGCCCGCTTCCCTGGGGCCAACGTCCTGACTTTC.

This clonotype was detected only a few times. J is TRBJ1-2 and V is TRBV5-1, with TRBD1 matching over 7 bases. The CDR3 has 16 residues. Losses at the gene ends were 1 base for V and 5 bases for J; bases not matched to a gene: 11. Germline CDR1 and CDR2: SGHRS and YFSETQ. CDR3 sequence (DNA): TGCGCCAGCAGCTTGCAACCGACCGGGACAGCGTATGGCTACACCTTC. Residues: CASSLQPTGTAYGYTF.

The chain uses TRBV6-5 and TRBJ2-2; TRBD2 aligns across 8 bases. The J segment lost 3 bases and the V segment lost 6 bases, leaving 6 bases of the junction unmatched. The CDR3 totals 15 residues. Per the germline V gene, CDR1 is MNHEY and CDR2 is SVGAGI. CDR3 in amino acids: CASRASGSYTGELFF. Here the CDR3 DNA reads TGTGCCAGCAGAGCTAGCGGGTCGTACACCGGGGAGCTGTTTTTT.